These 6 T cell receptor beta chains share one sample of origin, sequenced in a study of shared T cell receptors in the human thymus. TCRdb's copy holds only in-frame clones and misses some; the assay was immunoSEQ multiplex PCR. Among some 400,000 clones listed, roughly 94% were seen once. Sample: thymocytes. The receptor set was obtained from a human donor.

In this sample, this clone turned up once. V usage is TRBV10-3 and J usage is TRBJ2-1, with 8 nucleotides matching TRBD2. Germline V gene data show CDR1 as ENHRY and CDR2 as SYGVKD. V lost 10 bases, J lost 7 bases, and 15 bases stayed unmatched. The CDR3 has 15 residues. The DNA for the CDR3 is TGTGCCACAACAACGGGATTAGCGGGAACAAATGAGCAGTTCTTC. Translating gives CATTTGLAGTNEQFF.

The chain links TRBV28 to TRBJ2-7; D is uncertain. V shed 6 bases and J shed 6 bases, with 12 bases lying between them. The CDR3 loop spans 12 amino acids. Germline V CDR1 and CDR2: MDHEN, SYDVKM. CDR3 in amino acids: CASSQSRPEQYF. As DNA, the CDR3 is TGTGCCAGCAGCCAGTCCCGCCCCGAGCAGTACTTC.

The chain links TRBV19 to TRBJ2-3, with D tentatively TRBD1 (7 bases). V dropped 1 base and J dropped 1 base, with 15 bases sitting between them. The CDR3 totals 17 residues. Germline V gives CDR1 LNHDA, CDR2 SQIVND (reference sequence). The CDR3 DNA follows: TGTGCCAGTAGTATAGCCCCGCCCAGGGGGGGCACAGATACGCAGTATTTT. This gives the protein CASSIAPPRGGTDTQYF.

This clone was detected only a few times. The V gene is TRBV30, the J gene TRBJ1-3; D not resolved. The V end lost 0 bases, the J end lost 7 bases, and 10 bases lay between the germline ends. This CDR3 is built from 13 residues. CDR1 is GTSNPN and CDR2 is SVGIG in the germline V gene (reference sequence). The CDR3 DNA follows: TGTGCCTGGAGTGTGATCGCGGGGAACACCATATATTTT. Translated: CAWSVIAGNTIYF.

The gene calls are TRBV4-3 and TRBJ1-2, with 7 bases lining up with TRBD1. Germline V gene lookup returns CDR1 LGHNA and CDR2 YSLEER. Trimming at V came to 3 bases and at J to 4 bases, leaving 11 bases not matched to a gene. The CDR3 is 16 residues long. CDR3 nucleotide sequence: TGCGCCAGCAGCCACGTTCCCGGGGACAGAGTCTATGGCTACACCTTC. This translates into CASSHVPGDRVYGYTF.

This clone was seen a handful of times. The chain couples TRBV19 to TRBJ2-7; unclear D gene. The ends were cut back, 3 bases at V and 10 bases at J, with 10 bases in the middle. This CDR3 region has 11 residues. Germline loops: CDR1 LNHDA, CDR2 SQIVND (reference sequence). Here the CDR3 reads CASSIGGTQYF. As DNA, the CDR3 is TGTGCCAGTAGTATCGGTGGTACCCAGTACTTC.